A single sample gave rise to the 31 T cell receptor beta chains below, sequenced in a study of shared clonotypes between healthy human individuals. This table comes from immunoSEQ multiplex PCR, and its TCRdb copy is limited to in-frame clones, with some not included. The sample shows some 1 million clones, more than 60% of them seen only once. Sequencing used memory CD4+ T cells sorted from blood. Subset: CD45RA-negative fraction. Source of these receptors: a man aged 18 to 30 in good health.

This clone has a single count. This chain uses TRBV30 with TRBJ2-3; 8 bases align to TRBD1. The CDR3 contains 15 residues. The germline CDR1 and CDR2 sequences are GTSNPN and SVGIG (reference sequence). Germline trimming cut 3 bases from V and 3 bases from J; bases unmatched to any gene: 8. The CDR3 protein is CAWSLRGRLTDTQYF. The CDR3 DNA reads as TGTGCCTGGAGCCTCAGGGGGCGTCTGACAGATACGCAGTATTTT.

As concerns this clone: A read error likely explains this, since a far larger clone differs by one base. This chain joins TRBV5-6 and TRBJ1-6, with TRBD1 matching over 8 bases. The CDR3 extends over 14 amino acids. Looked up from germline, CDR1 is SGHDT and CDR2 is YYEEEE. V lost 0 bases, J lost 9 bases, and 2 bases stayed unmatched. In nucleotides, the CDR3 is TGTGCCAGCAGCTTGGTGCAGGGGGCTTCACCCCTCCACTTT. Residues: CASSLVQGASPLHF.

The CDR3 loop is CASSPAASSYNEQFF. For the CDR3, the DNA is TGTGCCAGCAGCCCCGCCGCGAGCTCCTACAATGAGCAGTTCTTC. The chain couples TRBV5-6 to TRBJ2-1; D call uncertain. V was pared by 4 bases and J by 0 bases, with 11 bases between. Germline loops: CDR1 SGHDT, CDR2 YYEEEE. There are 15 residues in the CDR3.

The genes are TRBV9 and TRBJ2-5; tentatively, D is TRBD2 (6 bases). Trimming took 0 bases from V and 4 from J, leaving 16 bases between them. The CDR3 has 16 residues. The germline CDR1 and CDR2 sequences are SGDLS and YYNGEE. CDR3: CASSVDDGSGLETQYF. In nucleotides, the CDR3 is TGTGCCAGCAGCGTAGATGACGGGAGCGGTTTAGAGACCCAGTACTTC.

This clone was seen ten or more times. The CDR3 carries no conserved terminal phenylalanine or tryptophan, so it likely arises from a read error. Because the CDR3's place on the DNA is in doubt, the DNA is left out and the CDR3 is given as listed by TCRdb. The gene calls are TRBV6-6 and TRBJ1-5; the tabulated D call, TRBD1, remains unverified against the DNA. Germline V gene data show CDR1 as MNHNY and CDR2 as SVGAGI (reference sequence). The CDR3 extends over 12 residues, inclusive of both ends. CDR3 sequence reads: CASKEGQGGASY.

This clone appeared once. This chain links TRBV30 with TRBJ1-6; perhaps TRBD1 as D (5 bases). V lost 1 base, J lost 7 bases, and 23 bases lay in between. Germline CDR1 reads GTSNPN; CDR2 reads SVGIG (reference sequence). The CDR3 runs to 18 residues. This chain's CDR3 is CAWSGVGVTSHINSPLHF. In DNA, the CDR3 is TGTGCCTGGAGTGGGGTGGGGGTTACATCCCATATAAATTCACCCCTCCACTTT. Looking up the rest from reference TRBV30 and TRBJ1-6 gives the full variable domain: SQTIHQWPATLVQPVGSPLSLECTVEGTSNPNLYWYRQAAGRGLQLLFYSVGIGQISSEVPQNLSASRPQDRQFILSSKKLLLSDSGFYLCAWSGVGVTSHINSPLHFGNGTRLTVT.

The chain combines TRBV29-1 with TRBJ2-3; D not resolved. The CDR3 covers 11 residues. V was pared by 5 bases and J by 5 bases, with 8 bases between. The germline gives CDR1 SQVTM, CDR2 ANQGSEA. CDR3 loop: CSVFRGDTQYF. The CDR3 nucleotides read TGCAGCGTTTTCCGCGGAGATACGCAGTATTTT.

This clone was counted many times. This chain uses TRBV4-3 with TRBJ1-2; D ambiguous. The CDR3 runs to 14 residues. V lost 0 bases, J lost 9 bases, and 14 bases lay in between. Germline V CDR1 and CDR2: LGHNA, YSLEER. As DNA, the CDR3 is TGCGCCAGCAGCCAAGATCTGTCGAGCGGTCGCTACACCTTC. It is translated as CASSQDLSSGRYTF.

The CDR3 sequence is CASSLTLGQGEQYF. The CDR3, as DNA: TGTGCCAGCTCACTCACTCTCGGACAGGGTGAGCAGTACTTC. This chain uses TRBV18 with TRBJ2-7; 8 positions agree with TRBD1. Germline V lookup: CDR1 KGHSH, CDR2 LQKENI. The CDR3 has 14 residues. V lost 4 bases and J lost 7; bases outside the gene matches: 9.

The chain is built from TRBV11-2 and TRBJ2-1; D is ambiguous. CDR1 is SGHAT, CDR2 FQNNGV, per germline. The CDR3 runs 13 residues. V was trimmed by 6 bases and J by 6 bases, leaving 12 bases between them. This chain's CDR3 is CASRVFVRNEQFF. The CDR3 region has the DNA TGTGCCAGCAGAGTTTTTGTTCGCAATGAGCAGTTCTTC.

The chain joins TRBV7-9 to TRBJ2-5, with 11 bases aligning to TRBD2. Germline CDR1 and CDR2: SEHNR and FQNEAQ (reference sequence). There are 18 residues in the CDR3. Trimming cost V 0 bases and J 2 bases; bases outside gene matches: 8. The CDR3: CASSLAVTSGEIQETQYF. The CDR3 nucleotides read TGTGCCAGCAGCTTAGCGGTGACTAGCGGGGAAATACAAGAGACCCAGTACTTC. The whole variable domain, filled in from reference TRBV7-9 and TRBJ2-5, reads DTGVSQNPRHKITKRGQNVTFRCDPISEHNRLYWYRQTLGQGPEFLTYFQNEAQLEKSRLLSDRFSAERPKGSFSTLEIQRTEQGDSAMYLCASSLAVTSGEIQETQYFGPGTRLLVL.

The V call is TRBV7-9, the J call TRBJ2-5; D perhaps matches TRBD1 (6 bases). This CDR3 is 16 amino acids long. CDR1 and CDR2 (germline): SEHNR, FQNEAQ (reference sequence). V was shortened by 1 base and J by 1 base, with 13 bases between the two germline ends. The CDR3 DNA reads TGTGCCAGCAGCTTAGAGCCGAACAGGGTCCAAGAGACCCAGTACTTC. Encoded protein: CASSLEPNRVQETQYF.

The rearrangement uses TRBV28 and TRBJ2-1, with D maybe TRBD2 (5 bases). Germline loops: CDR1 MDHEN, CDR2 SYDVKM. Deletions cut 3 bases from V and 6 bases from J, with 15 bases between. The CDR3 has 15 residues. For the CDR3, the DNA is TGTGCCAGCAGTTTGAGGAGTCCGGGAATCAATGAGCAGTTCTTC. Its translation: CASSLRSPGINEQFF.

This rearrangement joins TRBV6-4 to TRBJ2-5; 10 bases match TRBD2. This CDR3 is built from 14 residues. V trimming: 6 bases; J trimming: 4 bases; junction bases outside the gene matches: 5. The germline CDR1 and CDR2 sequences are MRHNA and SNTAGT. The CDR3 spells CASSPTSGAETQYF. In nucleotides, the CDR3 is TGTGCCAGCAGCCCTACTAGCGGGGCAGAGACCCAGTACTTC.

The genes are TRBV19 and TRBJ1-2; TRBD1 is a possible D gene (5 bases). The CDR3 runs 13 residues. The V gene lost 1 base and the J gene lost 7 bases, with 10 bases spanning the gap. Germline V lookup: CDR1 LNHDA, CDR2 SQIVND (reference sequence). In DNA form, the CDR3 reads TGTGCCAGTAGTATAGTCGGGGGTGTTGGCTACACCTTC. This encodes CASSIVGGVGYTF. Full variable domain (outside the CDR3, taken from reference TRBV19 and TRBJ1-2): DGGITQSPKYLFRKEGQNVTLSCEQNLNHDAMYWYRQDPGQGLRLIYYSQIVNDFQKGDIAEGYSVSREKKESFPLTVTSAQKNPTAFYLCASSIVGGVGYTFGSGTRLTVV.

This CDR3 reads CASSFLGGGTDTQYF. Written as DNA, the CDR3 is TGTGCCAGCAGCTTTCTGGGAGGGGGGACAGATACGCAGTATTTT. V usage is TRBV7-2 and J usage is TRBJ2-3; maybe TRBD2 (7 bases). CDR3 length: 15 residues. V was cut by 3 bases and J by 3 bases, with 13 bases left in between. From germline, CDR1 is SGHTA and CDR2 FQGNSA.

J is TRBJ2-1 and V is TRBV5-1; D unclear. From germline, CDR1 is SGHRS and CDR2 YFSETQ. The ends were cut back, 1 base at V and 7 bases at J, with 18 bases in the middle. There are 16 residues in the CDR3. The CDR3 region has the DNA TGCGCCAGCAGCTTGCGGGCCGGAACCCAACTAAATGAGCAGTTCTTC. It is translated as CASSLRAGTQLNEQFF.

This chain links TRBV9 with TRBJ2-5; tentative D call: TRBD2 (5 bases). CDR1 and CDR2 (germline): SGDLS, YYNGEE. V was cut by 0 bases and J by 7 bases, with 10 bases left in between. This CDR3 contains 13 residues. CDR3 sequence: CASSVAGGGTQYF. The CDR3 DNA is TGTGCCAGCAGCGTAGCGGGTGGAGGGACCCAGTACTTC.

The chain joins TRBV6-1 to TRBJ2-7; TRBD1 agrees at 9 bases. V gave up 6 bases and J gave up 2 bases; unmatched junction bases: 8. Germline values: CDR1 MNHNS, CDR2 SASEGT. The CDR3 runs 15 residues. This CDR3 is CASREPGTGPYEQYF. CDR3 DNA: TGTGCCAGCAGGGAACCCGGGACAGGGCCCTACGAGCAGTACTTC.

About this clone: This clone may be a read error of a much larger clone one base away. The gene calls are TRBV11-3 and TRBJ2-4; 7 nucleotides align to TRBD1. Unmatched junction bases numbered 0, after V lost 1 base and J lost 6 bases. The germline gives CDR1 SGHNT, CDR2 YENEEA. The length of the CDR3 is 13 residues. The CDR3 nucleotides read TGTGCCAGCAGCTTAGGACAGGGAAACATTCAGTACTTC. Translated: CASSLGQGNIQYF.

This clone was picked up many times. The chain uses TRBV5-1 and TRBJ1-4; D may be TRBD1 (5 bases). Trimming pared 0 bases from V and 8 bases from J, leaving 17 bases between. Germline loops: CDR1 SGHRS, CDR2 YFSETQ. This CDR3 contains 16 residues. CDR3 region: CASSLASWGSHEKLFF. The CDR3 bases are TGCGCCAGCAGCTTGGCGAGTTGGGGGAGTCACGAAAAACTGTTTTTT.

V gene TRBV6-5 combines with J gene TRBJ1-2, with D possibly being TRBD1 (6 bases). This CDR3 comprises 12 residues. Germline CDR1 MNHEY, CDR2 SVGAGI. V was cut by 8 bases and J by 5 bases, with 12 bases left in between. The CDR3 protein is CASRTGPYGYTF. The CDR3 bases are TGTGCCAGCCGAACAGGGCCTTATGGCTACACCTTC.

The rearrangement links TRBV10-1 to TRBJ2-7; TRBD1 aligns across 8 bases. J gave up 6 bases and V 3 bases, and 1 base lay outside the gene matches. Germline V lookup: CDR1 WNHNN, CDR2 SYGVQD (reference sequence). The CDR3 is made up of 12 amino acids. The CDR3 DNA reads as TGCGCCAGCAGTGAAGGGACAGGCGAGCAGTACTTC. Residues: CASSEGTGEQYF.

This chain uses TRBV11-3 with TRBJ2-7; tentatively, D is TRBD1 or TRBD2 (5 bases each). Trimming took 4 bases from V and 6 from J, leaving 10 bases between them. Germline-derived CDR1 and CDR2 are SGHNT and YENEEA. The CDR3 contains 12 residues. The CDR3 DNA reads TGTGCCAGCAGCTCGGGGCCGGGCGAGCAGTACTTC. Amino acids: CASSSGPGEQYF.

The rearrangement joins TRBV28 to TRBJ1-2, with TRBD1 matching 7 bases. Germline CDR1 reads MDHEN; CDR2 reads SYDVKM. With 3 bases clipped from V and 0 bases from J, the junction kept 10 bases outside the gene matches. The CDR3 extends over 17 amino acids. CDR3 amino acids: CASSFLGGGVSNYGYTF. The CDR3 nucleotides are TGTGCCAGCAGTTTTCTGGGAGGGGGCGTGTCTAACTATGGCTACACCTTC.

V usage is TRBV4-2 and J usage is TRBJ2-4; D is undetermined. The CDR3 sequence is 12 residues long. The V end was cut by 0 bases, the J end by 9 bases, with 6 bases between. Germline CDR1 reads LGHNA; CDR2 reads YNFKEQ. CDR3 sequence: CASSQDHVIQYF. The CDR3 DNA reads TGTGCCAGCAGCCAAGATCACGTCATTCAGTACTTC.

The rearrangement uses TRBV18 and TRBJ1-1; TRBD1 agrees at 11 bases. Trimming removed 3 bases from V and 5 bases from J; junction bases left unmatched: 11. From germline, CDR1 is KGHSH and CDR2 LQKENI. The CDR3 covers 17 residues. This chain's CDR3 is CASSPYGQGAKGTEAFF. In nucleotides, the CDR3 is TGTGCCAGCTCACCTTACGGACAGGGGGCGAAGGGAACTGAAGCTTTCTTT.

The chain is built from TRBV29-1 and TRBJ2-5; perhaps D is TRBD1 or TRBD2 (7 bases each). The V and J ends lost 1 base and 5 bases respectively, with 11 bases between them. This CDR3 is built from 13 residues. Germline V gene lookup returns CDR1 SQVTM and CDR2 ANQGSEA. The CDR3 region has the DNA TGCAGCGTTGAAGGACAGGGAGGGGAGACCCAGTACTTC. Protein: CSVEGQGGETQYF. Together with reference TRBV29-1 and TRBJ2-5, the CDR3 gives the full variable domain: SAVISQKPSRDICQRGTSLTIQCQVDSQVTMMFWYRQQPGQSLTLIATANQGSEATYESGFVIDKFPISRPNLTFSTLTVSNMSPEDSSIYLCSVEGQGGETQYFGPGTRLLVL.

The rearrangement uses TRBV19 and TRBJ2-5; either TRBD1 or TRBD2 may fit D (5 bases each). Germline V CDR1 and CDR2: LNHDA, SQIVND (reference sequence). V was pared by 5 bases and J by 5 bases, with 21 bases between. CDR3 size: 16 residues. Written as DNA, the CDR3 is TGTGCCAGTAGTCTCGGGACCCTCCCGCTAGGGGAGACCCAGTACTTC. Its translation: CASSLGTLPLGETQYF.

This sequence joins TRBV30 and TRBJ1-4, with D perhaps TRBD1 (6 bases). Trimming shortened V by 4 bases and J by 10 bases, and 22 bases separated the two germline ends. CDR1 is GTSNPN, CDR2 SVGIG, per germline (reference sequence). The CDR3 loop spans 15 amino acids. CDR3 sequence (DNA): TGTGCCTGGACTAACCCTGATAGGGGAGGGGGAAAACTGTTTTTT. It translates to CAWTNPDRGGGKLFF.

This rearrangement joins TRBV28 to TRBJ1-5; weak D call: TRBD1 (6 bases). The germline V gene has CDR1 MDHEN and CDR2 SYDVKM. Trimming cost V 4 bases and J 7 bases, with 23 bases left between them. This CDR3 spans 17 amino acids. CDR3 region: CASSSHSLQGIGQPQHF. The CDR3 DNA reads TGTGCCAGCAGTTCTCATTCACTTCAGGGGATCGGGCAGCCCCAGCATTTT.